Presented here are 5 T cell receptor beta chains from one specimen sequenced in a study of CD8+ T cells in alopecia areata. Reverse transcription of extracted RNA yielded cDNA, which provided the sequencing template. TCRdb's copy holds only in-frame clones and misses some; the assay was immunoSEQ multiplex PCR. This table has about 110,000 clones, 59% appearing once. Sequenced: CD8+ T cells sorted from blood. These receptors were collected from a human donor in good health.

This sequence joins TRBV7-2 and TRBJ2-5, with 13 bases identical to TRBD2. The J segment lost 1 base and the V segment lost 1 base, leaving 6 bases of the junction unmatched. The CDR3 length is 18 residues. Germline CDR1 reads SGHTA; CDR2 reads FQGNSA. CDR3 bases: TGTGCCAGCAGCTTAGACCCCAGGACTAGCGGGGGCCAAGAGACCCAGTACTTC. Amino acids: CASSLDPRTSGGQETQYF.

The CDR3 DNA reads TGTGCCATCAGTGAGTTAGGAGGACTCTACGAGCAGTACTTC. Translating gives CAISELGGLYEQYF. This sequence joins TRBV10-3 and TRBJ2-7; maybe TRBD2 (5 bases). V gave up 1 base and J gave up 3 bases, with 10 bases separating them. From germline, CDR1 is ENHRY and CDR2 SYGVKD. The CDR3 length is 14 residues.

CDR3 bases: TGTGCCAGCAGCGGGATCTCGAGAGGGGGGCTAGCAGGGAACACAGATACGCAGTATTTT. Encoded protein: CASSGISRGGLAGNTDTQYF. The rearrangement joins TRBV9 to TRBJ2-3; D tentatively fits TRBD1 or TRBD2 (6 bases each). Trimming stripped 3 bases from V and 2 bases from J, with 28 bases between. The CDR3 has 20 amino acids. CDR1 is SGDLS, CDR2 YYNGEE, per germline. Full variable domain (rest looked up from reference TRBV9 and TRBJ2-3): DSGVTQTPKHLITATGQRVTLRCSPRSGDLSVYWYQQSLDQGLQFLIQYYNGEERAKGNILERFSAQQFPDLHSELNLSSLELGDSALYFCASSGISRGGLAGNTDTQYFGPGTRLTVL.

This clone was found a few times. The chain carries TRBV7-6 and TRBJ2-7, with D possibly matching TRBD2 (6 bases). Trimming left V 2 bases short and J 1 base short, with 15 bases between. This CDR3 comprises 16 residues. Germline CDR1 SGHVS, CDR2 FNYEAQ. The DNA of the CDR3 is TGTGCCAGCAGCTTATCGGGGGAATTGACTTCCTACGAGCAGTACTTC. This encodes CASSLSGELTSYEQYF.

This clone was seen only once. The same CDR3 also results from other DNA sequences found in this sample. The V call is TRBV6-1, the J call TRBJ2-5; a weak D match, TRBD1 (6 bases). The CDR3 runs 15 residues. Trimming cost V 4 bases and J 0 bases, with 12 bases left between them. The V gene's germline CDR1 is MNHNS and CDR2 SASEGT. The CDR3 loop is CASSVVQGDQETQYF. The DNA for the CDR3 is TGTGCCAGCAGTGTTGTACAGGGCGACCAAGAGACCCAGTACTTC.